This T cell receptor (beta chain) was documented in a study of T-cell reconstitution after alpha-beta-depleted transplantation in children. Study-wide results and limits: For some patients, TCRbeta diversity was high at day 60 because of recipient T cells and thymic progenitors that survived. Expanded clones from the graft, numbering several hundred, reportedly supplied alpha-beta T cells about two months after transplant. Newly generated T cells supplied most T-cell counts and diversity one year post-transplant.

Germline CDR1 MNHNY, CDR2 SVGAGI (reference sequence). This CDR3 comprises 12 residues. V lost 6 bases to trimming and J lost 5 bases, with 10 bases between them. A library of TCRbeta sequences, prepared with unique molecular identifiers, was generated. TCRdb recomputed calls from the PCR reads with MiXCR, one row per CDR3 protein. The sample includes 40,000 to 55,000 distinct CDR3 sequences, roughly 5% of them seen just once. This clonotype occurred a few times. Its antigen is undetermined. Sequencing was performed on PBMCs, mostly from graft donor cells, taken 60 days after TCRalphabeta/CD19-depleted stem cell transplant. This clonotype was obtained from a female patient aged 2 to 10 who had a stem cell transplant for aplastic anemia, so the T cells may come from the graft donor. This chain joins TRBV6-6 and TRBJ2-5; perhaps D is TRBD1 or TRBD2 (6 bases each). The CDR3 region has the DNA TGTGCCAGCAGCCGGGGGCTGGAGACCCAGTACTTC. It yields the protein CASSRGLETQYF.